The present entry profiles one TCR beta chain with its context. Clones were read by immunoSEQ multiplex PCR, and TCRdb kept only the in-frame ones, dropping some. The table records approximately 230,000 clones, 86% of them present only once. The V gene's germline CDR1 is SGHDT and CDR2 YYEEEE. Trimming removed 3 bases at V and 2 bases at J, with 16 bases between. The length of the CDR3 is 16 residues. This sample was included in a study of blood T cell repertoires in COVID-19. The V call is TRBV5-6, the J call TRBJ2-3; possibly TRBD2 for D (6 bases). The material sequenced was peripheral blood. This receptor was identified in a man aged 25 to 45 who had recovered from COVID-19. CDR3 sequence: CASSYRDSHVTDTQYF. The CDR3 DNA is TGTGCCAGCAGCTATCGGGACTCGCATGTCACAGATACGCAGTATTTT.